The next 16 T cell receptor beta chains were all read from a single sample in a study of cytomegalovirus exposure and HLA in healthy donors. PCR used 60 Vbeta primers and 13 Jbeta primers. This table comes from immunoSEQ multiplex PCR, and its TCRdb copy is limited to in-frame clones, with some not included. This table has about 140,000 clones, more than 75% appearing once. The sequenced material came from PBMCs. The receptors were sampled from a male donor in good health and CMV-seronegative.

J is TRBJ1-2 and V is TRBV5-6; 7 bases are a match to TRBD1. The germline V gene encodes CDR1 SGHDT and CDR2 YYEEEE. The V segment lost 5 bases and the J segment 1 base; nucleotides outside the gene matches: 11. The CDR3 loop spans 16 amino acids. CDR3 DNA sequence: TGTGCCAGCAGACAACGCCGGGACAGCCATAACTATGGCTACACCTTC. Its translation is CASRQRRDSHNYGYTF.

To note about this clone: A junction end diverges from the germline sequence, so it may reflect a read error. The V gene is TRBV7-7, the J gene TRBJ2-3; 13 nucleotides match TRBD2. CDR3 length: 15 amino acids. Germline CDR1 is SSHAT and CDR2 is FNYEAQ (reference sequence). The CDR3 coding sequence is TGTGCTAGCAGCTCCGGACTAGCGGGGGCCGATACGCAGTATTTT. Translating it yields CASSSGLAGADTQYF. Together with reference TRBV7-7 and TRBJ2-3, the CDR3 gives the full variable domain: GAGVSQSPRYKVTKRGQDVTLRCDPISSHATLYWYQQALGQGPEFLTYFNYEAQPDKSGLPSDRFSAERPEGSISTLTIQRTEQRDSAMYRCASSSGLAGADTQYFGPGTRLTVL.

This clone occurred a few times. This chain connects TRBV6-5 to TRBJ1-4, with a possible D match to TRBD1 (5 bases). Trimming cost V 8 bases and J 6 bases, with 13 bases left between them. From germline, CDR1 is MNHEY and CDR2 SVGAGI. The CDR3 is 13 amino acids. The CDR3 reads CASRGRGYEKLFF. The CDR3, as DNA: TGTGCCAGCCGTGGACGGGGGTATGAAAAACTGTTTTTT.

This chain joins TRBV9 and TRBJ2-5, with 9 bases identical to TRBD1. The CDR3 loop spans 15 amino acids. V shed 3 bases, J shed 4 bases, and the junction held 7 bases outside the gene matches. CDR1 is SGDLS, CDR2 YYNGEE, per germline. The CDR3 region is CASSAPGQGLETQYF. CDR3 nucleotide sequence: TGTGCCAGCAGCGCTCCGGGACAGGGTTTAGAGACCCAGTACTTC.

This chain connects TRBV6-5 to TRBJ2-1, with no clear D. CDR3 size: 12 residues. V was trimmed by 4 bases and J by 4 bases, leaving 5 bases between them. Germline-derived CDR1 and CDR2 are MNHEY and SVGAGI. The CDR3 region has the DNA TGTGCCAGCAGTTCCGGGTACAATGAGCAGTTCTTC. This translates into CASSSGYNEQFF.

The chain joins TRBV6-5 to TRBJ1-2, with a weak D call TRBD1 (6 bases). With 5 bases removed from V and 3 bases from J, the gap between germline ends came to 16 bases. The CDR3 is 15 residues long. The germline CDR1 and CDR2 sequences are MNHEY and SVGAGI. In nucleotides, the CDR3 is TGTGCCAGCAGTACTTCCGGGACAACTCACTATGGCTACACCTTC. It encodes CASSTSGTTHYGYTF.

The V and J genes are TRBV15 and TRBJ2-1, with 10 bases that match TRBD2. Trimming took 2 bases from V and 4 from J; bases not matched to a gene: 8. Germline loops: CDR1 LNHNV, CDR2 YYDKDF (reference sequence). The CDR3 totals 17 residues. CDR3 nucleotides: TGTGCCACCAGCAGAATCTTCCTAGCGGGGGAATACAATGAGCAGTTCTTC. Translated: CATSRIFLAGEYNEQFF.

V and J are TRBV19 and TRBJ2-6; TRBD1 matches at 8 bases. The junction had 1 base not matched to a gene; V was cut back by 7 bases and J by 2 bases. CDR1 and CDR2 from the germline V gene are LNHDA and SQIVND (reference sequence). The CDR3 spans 14 residues. CDR3 nucleotides: TGTGCCAGTACCAGGGGGCCTGGGGCCAACGTCCTGACTTTC. Translating gives CASTRGPGANVLTF.

This chain links TRBV5-1 with TRBJ1-1; 10 nucleotides line up with TRBD1. With V trimmed by 0 bases and J by 4 bases, 6 bases remained unmatched. The CDR3 is 16 residues long. Germline CDR1 is SGHRS and CDR2 is YFSETQ. The CDR3 protein is CASSLVGTGEGTEAFF. The CDR3 DNA is TGCGCCAGCAGCTTGGTGGGGACAGGGGAGGGCACTGAAGCTTTCTTT.

The chain is built from TRBV2 and TRBJ1-6; TRBD1 matches 9 bases. V shed 10 bases, J shed 9 bases, and the junction held 7 bases outside the gene matches. This CDR3 is built from 13 residues. The germline CDR1 and CDR2 sequences are SNHLY and FYNNEI. Here the CDR3 DNA reads TGTGCCACCCGGGGGGACAGGGCTTCACCCCTCCACTTT. Encoded protein: CATRGDRASPLHF. Based on the CDR3 plus reference TRBV2 and TRBJ1-6, the full variable domain is EPEVTQTPSHQVTQMGQEVILRCVPISNHLYFYWYRQILGQKVEFLVSFYNNEISEKSEIFDDQFSVERPDGSNFTLKIRSTKLEDSAMYFCATRGDRASPLHFGNGTRLTVT.

V gene TRBV25-1 combines with J gene TRBJ2-2, with TRBD2 matching over 8 bases. The ends lost 4 bases at V and 2 bases at J; junction bases unmatched: 9. The CDR3 is 17 amino acids. Germline values: CDR1 MGHDK, CDR2 SYGVNS. The CDR3 DNA is TGTGCCAGCAGTGGAAGAGGTAGCGGGGTAAACACCGGGGAGCTGTTTTTT. As protein: CASSGRGSGVNTGELFF.

This clone was picked up a small number of times. V gene TRBV10-3 combines with J gene TRBJ1-1; D remains ambiguous. From germline, CDR1 is ENHRY and CDR2 SYGVKD. The V end was cut by 6 bases, the J end by 4 bases, with 15 bases between. CDR3 length: 14 residues. This CDR3 is CAISHELESTEAFF. The CDR3, as DNA: TGTGCCATCAGCCACGAGCTGGAGAGCACTGAAGCTTTCTTT.

This chain joins TRBV2 and TRBJ1-2; no clear D. The V gene lost 3 bases and the J gene lost 4 bases, with 6 bases spanning the gap. CDR3 length: 12 amino acids. CDR1 SNHLY and CDR2 FYNNEI come from the germline V gene. CDR3 DNA: TGTGCCAGCAGTGAGGGGAGCTATGGCTACACCTTC. It encodes CASSEGSYGYTF.

This sequence joins TRBV7-9 and TRBJ1-1, with D maybe TRBD1 (5 bases). Germline V gene data show CDR1 as SEHNR and CDR2 as FQNEAQ (reference sequence). The V gene lost 5 bases and the J gene lost 5 bases, with 24 bases spanning the gap. The CDR3 covers 17 residues. The DNA of the CDR3 is TGTGCCAGCAGCGCTGCGGGACGTCTGGCCCAGGTTACTGAAGCTTTCTTT. Protein product: CASSAAGRLAQVTEAFF.

V usage is TRBV5-1 and J usage is TRBJ2-5, with 11 positions matching TRBD2. This CDR3 comprises 17 residues. Trimming cost V 0 bases and J 5 bases; bases outside gene matches: 9. Per the germline V gene, CDR1 is SGHRS and CDR2 is YFSETQ. The chain's CDR3 is CASSLGLTSGGGETQYF. The CDR3 region has the DNA TGCGCCAGCAGCTTGGGCCTAACTAGCGGGGGAGGGGAGACCCAGTACTTC.

V and J are TRBV5-1 and TRBJ1-5; TRBD1 matches 11 bases. Germline CDR1 and CDR2: SGHRS and YFSETQ. This CDR3 has 15 amino acids. V shed 4 bases, J shed 5 bases, and the junction held 5 bases outside the gene matches. DNA of the CDR3: TGCGCCAGCAGCGCGGGGACAGGGGGAGATCAGCCCCAGCATTTT. It specifies CASSAGTGGDQPQHF.